This entry is about one TCR beta chain. This entry belongs to a study of OX40 agonist ivuxolimab in advanced cancers. The protocol was immunoSEQ multiplex PCR, while the TCRdb copy is restricted to in-frame clones and leaves out a portion. The repertoire includes about 61,000 clones, nearly 90% of them detected once, and 0.3% to 0.35% sits in the top ten. The sample here was CD4+ or CD8+ T cells sorted from blood, taken in a trial of the OX40 agonist ivuxolimab. This sequence was found in an adult with an advanced solid tumor such as melanoma, head and neck, liver or kidney cancer.

The CDR3 bases are TGTGCCATCAGCCCAATCCGGGACAGAAACTACGAGCAGTACTTC. Its translation is CAISPIRDRNYEQYF. The V gene is TRBV10-3, the J gene TRBJ2-7; 7 bases agree with TRBD1. Germline lookup yields CDR1 ENHRY and CDR2 SYGVKD. The CDR3 extends over 15 amino acids. V gave up 6 bases and J gave up 3 bases; unmatched junction bases: 11.